The present T cell receptor (beta chain) was sequenced within a study of blood T cell repertoires in COVID-19. The overall study: Spain, Italy and the United States supplied samples that represented acute and convalescent COVID-19.

Germline V gives CDR1 SGHRS, CDR2 YFSETQ. CDR3 length: 13 amino acids. The ends were cut back, 6 bases at V and 4 bases at J, with 13 bases in the middle. Clinical history reported by participants formed the basis on which cohorts were assigned. Recovered status applied to Cohort 3 donors who had two consecutive negative PCRs. It also applied to those with clearance or with symptom resolution. Some clones are missing from TCRdb's copy, which holds only in-frame ones; the method was immunoSEQ multiplex PCR. This repertoire shows approximately 280,000 clones, roughly 90% found once; its top ten account for 1.9%.

V usage is TRBV5-1 and J usage is TRBJ1-1; no clear D. Sequenced: PBMCs or T cells enriched from blood (not recorded which). The clonotype comes from a woman aged 55-70 years who had recovered from COVID-19. The CDR3 coding sequence is TGCGCCAGCAAAATAGAAGGGAGCACTGAAGCTTTCTTT. This translates into CASKIEGSTEAFF.